This TCR beta chain emerged from a study of OX40 agonist ivuxolimab in advanced cancers. The ends were cut back, 0 bases at V and 0 bases at J, with 10 bases in the middle. The germline V gene has CDR1 SGHRS and CDR2 YFSETQ. The length of the CDR3 is 15 residues. Measured with immunoSEQ multiplex PCR; TCRdb has only the in-frame clones, and not every one. In the table there are under 80,000 clones, approximately 85% of which are singletons. The chain employs TRBV5-1 and TRBJ2-7; TRBD2 is a possible D gene (6 bases). This sample comprised CD4+ or CD8+ T cells sorted from blood, obtained in a trial of the OX40 agonist ivuxolimab. The source of this sequence is an adult with an advanced solid tumor such as melanoma, head and neck, liver or kidney cancer. Here the CDR3 DNA reads TGCGCCAGCAGCTTGGTGGGGGGAGGCTCCTACGAGCAGTACTTC. Residues: CASSLVGGGSYEQYF.